Given below is one TCR beta chain in context. The antigen is unknown. This sample is part of a study of graft-versus-host responses after intestinal transplantation. Repertoires were generated with immunoSEQ multiplex PCR, while TCRdb's copy carries only in-frame clones and drops some. The sample lists more than 90,000 clones; around nine tenths were seen once. Overall study results and limits: Marrow from the recipient contained GvH clones, some of which had appeared first in ileum or blood. Early post-transplant falls in HvG clones accompanied the peak levels of circulating GvH clones.

The V gene's germline CDR1 is SGHNT and CDR2 YYREEE (reference sequence). J gave up 4 bases and V 3 bases, and 4 bases lay outside the gene matches. This CDR3 contains 15 residues. The sequence was collected from a human donor who was the organ donor for an intestinal transplant. The sequenced sample was unstimulated CD4+ T cells sorted from spleen or lymph node cells, obtained before transplant. This chain connects TRBV5-4 to TRBJ2-6, with 7 nucleotides matching TRBD1. The CDR3 bases are TGTGCCAGCAGCTATGACAGGGCCGGGGCCAACGTCCTGACTTTC. This translates into CASSYDRAGANVLTF.